Below are 10 T cell receptor beta chains sequenced from a single sample in a study of sequential checkpoint blockade in melanoma. The sample's treatment: randomized to nivolumab then ipilimumab (arm A) or the reverse (arm B). TCRdb's copy holds only in-frame clones and misses some; the assay was immunoSEQ multiplex PCR. The table records approximately 37,000 clones, roughly 32% of them present only once. The specimen comprised tumor tissue (inferred from file names), sampled from a patient given nivolumab and ipilimumab in sequence. Every receptor here comes from a human donor with melanoma.

This clone was detected only a few times. The rearrangement links TRBV6-8 to TRBJ1-5; unclear D gene. Germline CDR1 reads MNHGY; CDR2 reads SAAAGT. V dropped 4 bases and J dropped 9 bases, with 13 bases sitting between them. This CDR3 is 13 amino acids long. This CDR3 reads CASSSEGVGPQHF. The DNA of the CDR3 is TGTGCCAGCAGTTCCGAGGGTGTGGGGCCCCAGCATTTT.

At least ten counts were recorded for this clone. The chain links TRBV9 to TRBJ1-1; weak D call: TRBD1 (5 bases). V lost 4 bases, J lost 4 bases, and 14 bases lay in between. This CDR3 region has 14 residues. The germline V gene encodes CDR1 SGDLS and CDR2 YYNGEE. The CDR3 loop is CASSRSGEATEAFF. The CDR3 DNA is TGTGCCAGCAGCCGATCGGGGGAGGCCACTGAAGCTTTCTTT.

V and J are TRBV18 and TRBJ2-3; D uncertain. Trimming took 3 bases from V and 2 from J, leaving 12 bases between them. The CDR3 runs to 15 residues. CDR1 KGHSH and CDR2 LQKENI come from the germline V gene. The DNA of the CDR3 is TGTGCCAGCTCACCCCCCTGGCTAGACACAGATACGCAGTATTTT. Protein product: CASSPPWLDTDTQYF.

V and J are TRBV19 and TRBJ1-2, with 9 positions matching TRBD1. The V gene's germline CDR1 is LNHDA and CDR2 SQIVND (reference sequence). V gave up 11 bases and J gave up 3 bases; unmatched junction bases: 7. This CDR3 contains 13 residues. The CDR3 nucleotides read TGTGCCTGTACAGGGGGCCGTGACTATGGCTACACCTTC. Its translation is CACTGGRDYGYTF.

The V and J genes are TRBV7-7 and TRBJ1-2; D remains ambiguous. CDR3 size: 16 residues. Germline V gene lookup returns CDR1 SSHAT and CDR2 FNYEAQ (reference sequence). V dropped 1 base and J dropped 0 bases, with 12 bases sitting between them. The CDR3 here is CASSLGGGIANYGYTF. DNA of the CDR3: TGTGCCAGCAGCTTAGGCGGAGGAATCGCTAACTATGGCTACACCTTC.

This clone has only a few counts. V usage is TRBV11-3 and J usage is TRBJ1-1; 10 positions agree with TRBD1. V lost 3 bases and J lost 1; bases outside the gene matches: 11. The CDR3 is 18 amino acids. CDR1 is SGHNT and CDR2 is YENEEA in the germline V gene. The chain's CDR3 is CASSLVDRGPVWNTEAFF. The DNA for the CDR3 is TGTGCCAGCAGCTTGGTCGACAGGGGGCCTGTATGGAACACTGAAGCTTTCTTT.

The chain uses TRBV19 and TRBJ2-1; 7 nucleotides align to TRBD1. Looked up from germline, CDR1 is LNHDA and CDR2 is SQIVND (reference sequence). This CDR3 spans 15 amino acids. The J segment lost 4 bases and the V segment lost 5 bases, leaving 8 bases of the junction unmatched. The CDR3 region is CASSLAGGQYNEQFF. CDR3 nucleotide sequence: TGTGCCAGTAGTCTCGCAGGGGGTCAATACAATGAGCAGTTCTTC.

This clone occurred a few times. This rearrangement joins TRBV6-8 to TRBJ1-3, with D unresolved. The V end was cut by 6 bases, the J end by 0 bases, with 15 bases between. The CDR3 is 16 amino acids. Germline CDR1 MNHGY, CDR2 SAAAGT. CDR3: CASSSPTALSGNTIYF. The DNA of the CDR3 is TGTGCCAGCAGCTCCCCGACTGCGCTCTCTGGAAACACCATATATTTT.

The rearrangement links TRBV7-1 to TRBJ1-1; no firm D call. TRBV7-1 is reported as an ORF; its role is uncertain. This CDR3 has 13 amino acids. Trimming took off 4 bases at V and 7 bases at J, with 13 bases between the two ends. The CDR3 region is CASSLAGVGEAFF. CDR3 coding DNA: TGTGCCAGCAGCTTAGCGGGCGTGGGTGAAGCTTTCTTT.

This rearrangement joins TRBV19 to TRBJ2-7, with TRBD1 matching over 9 bases. This CDR3 comprises 15 residues. Germline CDR1 and CDR2: LNHDA and SQIVND (reference sequence). V shed 2 bases, J shed 6 bases, and the junction held 8 bases outside the gene matches. CDR3 loop: CASSIPGQGPGEQYF. CDR3 coding DNA: TGTGCCAGTAGTATACCGGGACAGGGACCAGGCGAGCAGTACTTC.